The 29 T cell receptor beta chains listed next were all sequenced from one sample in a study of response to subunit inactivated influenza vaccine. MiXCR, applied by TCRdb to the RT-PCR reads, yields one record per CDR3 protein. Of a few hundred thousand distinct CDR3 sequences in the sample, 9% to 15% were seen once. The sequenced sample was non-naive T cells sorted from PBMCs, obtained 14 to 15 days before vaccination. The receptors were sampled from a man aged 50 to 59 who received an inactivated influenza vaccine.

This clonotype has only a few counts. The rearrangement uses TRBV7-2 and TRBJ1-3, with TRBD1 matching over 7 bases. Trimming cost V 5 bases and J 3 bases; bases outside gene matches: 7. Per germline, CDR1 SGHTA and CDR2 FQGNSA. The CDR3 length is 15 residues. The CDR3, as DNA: TGTGCCAGCAGCCAAGGGACAGTGAATGGAAACACCATATATTTT. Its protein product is CASSQGTVNGNTIYF.

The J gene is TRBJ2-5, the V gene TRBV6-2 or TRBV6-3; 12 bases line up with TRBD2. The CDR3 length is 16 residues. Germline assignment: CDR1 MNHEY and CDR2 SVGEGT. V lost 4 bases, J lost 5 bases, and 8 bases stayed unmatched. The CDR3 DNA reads TGTGCCAGCAGTTCCCCCGCTAGCGGGGGGGACGAGACCCAGTACTTC. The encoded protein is CASSSPASGGDETQYF.

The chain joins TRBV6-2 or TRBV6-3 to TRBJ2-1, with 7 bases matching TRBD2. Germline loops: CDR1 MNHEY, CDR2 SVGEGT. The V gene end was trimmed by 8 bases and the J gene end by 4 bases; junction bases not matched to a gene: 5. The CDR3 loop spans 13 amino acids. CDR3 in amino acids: CASVPGGYNEQFF. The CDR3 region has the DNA TGTGCCAGCGTTCCCGGGGGGTACAATGAGCAGTTCTTC.

The CDR3 coding sequence is TGCATCTGGGCCGATCCCATAGCCAAAAACATTCAGTACTTC. This sequence encodes CIWADPIAKNIQYF. V and J are TRBV20-1 and TRBJ2-4; D gene ambiguous. The CDR3 is made up of 14 amino acids. Looked up from germline, CDR1 is DFQATT and CDR2 is SNEGSKA (reference sequence).

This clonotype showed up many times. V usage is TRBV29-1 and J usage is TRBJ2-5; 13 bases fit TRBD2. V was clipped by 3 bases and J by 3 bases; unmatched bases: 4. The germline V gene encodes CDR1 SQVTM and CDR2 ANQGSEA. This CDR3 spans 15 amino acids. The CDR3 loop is CSVDGTSGKKETQYF. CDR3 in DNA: TGCAGCGTTGATGGGACTAGCGGGAAGAAAGAGACCCAGTACTTC.

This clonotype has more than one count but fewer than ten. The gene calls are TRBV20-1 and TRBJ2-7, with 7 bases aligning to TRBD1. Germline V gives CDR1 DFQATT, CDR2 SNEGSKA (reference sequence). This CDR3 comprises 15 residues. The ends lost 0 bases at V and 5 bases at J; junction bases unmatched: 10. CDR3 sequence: CSARDLWTGGDEQYF. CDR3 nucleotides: TGCAGTGCTAGAGATCTCTGGACAGGCGGCGACGAGCAGTACTTC.

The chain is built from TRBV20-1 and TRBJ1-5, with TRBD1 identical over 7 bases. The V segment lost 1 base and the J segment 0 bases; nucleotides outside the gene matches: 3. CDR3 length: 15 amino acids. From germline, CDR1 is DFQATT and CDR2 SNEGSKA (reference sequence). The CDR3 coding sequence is TGCAGTGCTAGAGGGCAGGGGGATAGCAATCAGCCCCAGCATTTT. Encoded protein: CSARGQGDSNQPQHF.

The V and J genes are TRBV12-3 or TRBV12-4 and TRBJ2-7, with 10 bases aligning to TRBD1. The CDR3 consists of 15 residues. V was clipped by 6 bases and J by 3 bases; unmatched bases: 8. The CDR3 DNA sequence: TGTGCCAGCAGCACTGCCGGGACAGGGGTCTACGAGCAGTACTTC. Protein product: CASSTAGTGVYEQYF.

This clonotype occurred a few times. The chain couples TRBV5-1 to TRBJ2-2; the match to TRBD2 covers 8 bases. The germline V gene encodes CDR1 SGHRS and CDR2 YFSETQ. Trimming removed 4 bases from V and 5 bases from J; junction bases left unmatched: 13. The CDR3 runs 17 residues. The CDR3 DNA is TGCGCCAGCAGCCCCTCGTACAGGCGGGGGGCGACCGGGGAGCTGTTTTTT. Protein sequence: CASSPSYRRGATGELFF.

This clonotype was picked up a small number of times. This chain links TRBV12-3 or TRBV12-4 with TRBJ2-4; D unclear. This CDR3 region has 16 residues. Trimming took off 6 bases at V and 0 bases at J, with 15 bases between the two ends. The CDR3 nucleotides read TGTGCCAGCAGCTTACCCGGGCCCGTAGCCAAAAACATTCAGTACTTC. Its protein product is CASSLPGPVAKNIQYF.

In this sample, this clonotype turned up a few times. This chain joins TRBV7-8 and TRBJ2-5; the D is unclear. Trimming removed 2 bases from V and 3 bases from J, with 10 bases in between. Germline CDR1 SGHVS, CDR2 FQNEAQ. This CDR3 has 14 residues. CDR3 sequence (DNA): TGTGCCAGCAGCTTATACAGCTCCAAAGAGACCCAGTACTTC. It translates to CASSLYSSKETQYF.

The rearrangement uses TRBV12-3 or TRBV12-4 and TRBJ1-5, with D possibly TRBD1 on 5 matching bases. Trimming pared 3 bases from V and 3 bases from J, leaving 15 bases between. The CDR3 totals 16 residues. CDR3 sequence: CASSLVSAGNNQPQHF. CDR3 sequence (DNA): TGTGCCAGCAGTTTGGTTTCGGCAGGGAACAATCAGCCCCAGCATTTT.

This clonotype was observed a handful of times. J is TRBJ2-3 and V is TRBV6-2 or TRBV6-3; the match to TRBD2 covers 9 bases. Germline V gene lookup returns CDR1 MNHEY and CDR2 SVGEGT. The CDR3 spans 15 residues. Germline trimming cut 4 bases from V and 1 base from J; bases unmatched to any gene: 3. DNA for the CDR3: TGTGCCAGCAGTTCTCCTAGCGGGGGCACAGATACGCAGTATTTT. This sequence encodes CASSSPSGGTDTQYF.

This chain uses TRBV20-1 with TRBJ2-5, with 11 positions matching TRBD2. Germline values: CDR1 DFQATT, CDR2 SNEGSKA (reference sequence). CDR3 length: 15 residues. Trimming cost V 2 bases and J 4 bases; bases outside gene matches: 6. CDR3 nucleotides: TGCAGTGCTAGAAATAGCGGGGGGGCCTCAGAGACCCAGTACTTC. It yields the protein CSARNSGGASETQYF.

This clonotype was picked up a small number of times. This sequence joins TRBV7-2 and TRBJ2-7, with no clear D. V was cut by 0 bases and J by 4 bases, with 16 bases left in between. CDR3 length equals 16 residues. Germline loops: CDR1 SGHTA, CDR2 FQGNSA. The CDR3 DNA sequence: TGTGCCAGCAGCTTAGCGGTTCCAAATTCGGGTTACGAGCAGTACTTC. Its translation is CASSLAVPNSGYEQYF.

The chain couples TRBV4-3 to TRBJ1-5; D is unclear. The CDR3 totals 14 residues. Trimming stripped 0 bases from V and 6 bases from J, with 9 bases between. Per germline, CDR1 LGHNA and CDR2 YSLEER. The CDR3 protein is CASSQDRFGQPQHF. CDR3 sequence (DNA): TGCGCCAGCAGCCAAGATCGTTTTGGTCAGCCCCAGCATTTT.

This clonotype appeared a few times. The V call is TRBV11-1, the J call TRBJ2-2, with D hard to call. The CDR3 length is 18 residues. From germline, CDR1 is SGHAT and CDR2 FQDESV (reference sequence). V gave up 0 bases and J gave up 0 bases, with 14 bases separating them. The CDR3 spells CASSLAIWAGSNTGELFF. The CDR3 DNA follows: TGTGCCAGCAGCTTAGCTATATGGGCAGGTTCGAACACCGGGGAGCTGTTTTTT.

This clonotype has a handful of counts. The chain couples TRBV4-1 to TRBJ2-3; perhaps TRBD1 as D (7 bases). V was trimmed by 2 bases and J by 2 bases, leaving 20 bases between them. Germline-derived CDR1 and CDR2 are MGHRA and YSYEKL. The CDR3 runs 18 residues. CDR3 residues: CASSQRRVGTDVTDTQYF. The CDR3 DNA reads TGCGCCAGCAGCCAAAGGAGGGTAGGGACAGACGTCACAGATACGCAGTATTTT.

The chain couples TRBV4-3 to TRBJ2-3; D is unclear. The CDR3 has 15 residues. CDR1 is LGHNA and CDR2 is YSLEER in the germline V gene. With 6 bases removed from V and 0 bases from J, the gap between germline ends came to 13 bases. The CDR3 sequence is CASSIRISSTDTQYF. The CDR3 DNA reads TGCGCCAGCAGTATTCGTATTTCTAGCACAGATACGCAGTATTTT.

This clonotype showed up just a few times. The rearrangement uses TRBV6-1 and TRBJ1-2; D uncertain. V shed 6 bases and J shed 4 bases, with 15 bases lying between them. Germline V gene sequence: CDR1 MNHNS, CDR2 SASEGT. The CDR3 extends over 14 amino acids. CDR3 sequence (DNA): TGTGCCAGCAGGGACGCCGGGCGGACCTATGGCTACACCTTC. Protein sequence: CASRDAGRTYGYTF.

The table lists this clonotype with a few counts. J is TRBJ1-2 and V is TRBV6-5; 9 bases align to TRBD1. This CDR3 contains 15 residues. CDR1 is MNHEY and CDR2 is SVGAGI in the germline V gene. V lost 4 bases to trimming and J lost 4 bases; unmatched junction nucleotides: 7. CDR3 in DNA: TGTGCCAGCAGTTCGGGACAGGGAGCCCCCTATGGCTACACCTTC. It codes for CASSSGQGAPYGYTF.

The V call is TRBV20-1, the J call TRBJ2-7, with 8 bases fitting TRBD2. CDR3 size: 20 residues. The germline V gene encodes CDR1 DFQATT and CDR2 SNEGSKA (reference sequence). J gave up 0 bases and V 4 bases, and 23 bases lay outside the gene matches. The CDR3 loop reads CSATHQLGTSKLVGSYEQYF. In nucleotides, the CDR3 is TGCAGTGCTACGCACCAGCTCGGGACTAGTAAACTAGTAGGCTCCTACGAGCAGTACTTC.

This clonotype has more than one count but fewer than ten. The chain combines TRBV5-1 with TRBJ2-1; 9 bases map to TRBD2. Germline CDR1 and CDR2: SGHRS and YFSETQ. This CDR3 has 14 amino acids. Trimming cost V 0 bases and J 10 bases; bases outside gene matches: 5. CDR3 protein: CASSLAGSGSEQFF. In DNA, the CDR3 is TGCGCCAGCAGCTTGGCCGGTAGCGGGAGCGAGCAGTTCTTC.

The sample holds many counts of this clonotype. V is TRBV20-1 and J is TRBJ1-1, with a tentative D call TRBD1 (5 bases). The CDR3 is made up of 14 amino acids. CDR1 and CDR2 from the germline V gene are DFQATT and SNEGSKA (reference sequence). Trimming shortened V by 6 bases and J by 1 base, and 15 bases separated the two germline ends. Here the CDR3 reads CSAPLDRSNTEAFF. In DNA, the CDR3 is TGCAGTGCCCCACTTGACAGATCGAACACTGAAGCTTTCTTT.

Written as DNA, the CDR3 is TGCAGTGCTAGAGATGGGACCCTGGGCTGGCAGGGGAAGAAACAGCCCCAGCATTTT. Translating gives CSARDGTLGWQGKKQPQHF. V is TRBV20-1 and J is TRBJ1-5; the D gene is possibly TRBD1 (6 bases). The CDR3 has 19 amino acids. Germline lookup yields CDR1 DFQATT and CDR2 SNEGSKA (reference sequence). V was shortened by 0 bases and J by 7 bases, with 28 bases between the two germline ends.

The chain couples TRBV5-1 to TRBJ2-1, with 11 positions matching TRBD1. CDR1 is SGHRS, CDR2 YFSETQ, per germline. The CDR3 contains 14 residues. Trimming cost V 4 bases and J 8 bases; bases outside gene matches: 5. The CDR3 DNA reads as TGCGCCAGCAGCAGGACAGGGGGCGGGGATGAGCAGTTCTTC. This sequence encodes CASSRTGGGDEQFF.

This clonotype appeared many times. CDR3 loop: CASSTNHNSPLHF. CDR3 nucleotides: TGTGCCAGCAGTACCAACCATAATTCACCCCTCCACTTT. The gene calls are TRBV27 and TRBJ1-6; D is undetermined. The CDR3 loop spans 13 amino acids. V was trimmed by 5 bases and J by 5 bases, leaving 7 bases between them. CDR1 is MNHEY and CDR2 is SMNVEV in the germline V gene (reference sequence).

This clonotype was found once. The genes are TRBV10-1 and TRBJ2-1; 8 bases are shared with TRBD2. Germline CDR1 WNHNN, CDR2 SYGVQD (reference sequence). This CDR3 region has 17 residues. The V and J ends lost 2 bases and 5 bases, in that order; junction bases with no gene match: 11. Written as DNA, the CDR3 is TGCGCCAGCAGTGAGGAACCCGGCGGGAGGACACACAATGAGCAGTTCTTC. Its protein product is CASSEEPGGRTHNEQFF.

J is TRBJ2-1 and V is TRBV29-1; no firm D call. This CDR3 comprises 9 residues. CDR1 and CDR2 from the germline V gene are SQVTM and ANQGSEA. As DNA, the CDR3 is TGCAGTGTCGACAATGAGCAGTTCTTC. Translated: CSVDNEQFF.